The sequence of this T cell receptor (beta chain) was determined in a study of vaccination effects on CD4 cells after COVID-19. Study context: It was a median of 72 days after the second dose that post-vaccine samples were obtained. The study's findings and limits: Vaccine- and infection-induced clones showed marked clonal contraction late following vaccination.

CDR1 and CDR2 from the germline V gene are SGHRS and YFSETQ. The CDR3 contains 19 residues. V was pared by 4 bases and J by 1 base, with 15 bases of the junction left unmatched. Sequenced by immunoSEQ multiplex PCR; TCRdb stores in-frame clones only, minus some. This table holds 20,000 to 25,000 clones, 81% found once. As to this clone: No antigen is known for it.

With the ViraFEST assay, the study expanded antigen-specific CD4+ T cells using viral peptide pools, then sequenced them. Culturing for around eleven days preceded CD4+ T cell isolation. The vaccine given was either BNT162b2 or mRNA-1273, in two doses. IL-2 medium supplanted half the medium on days 3 and 7. The specimen comprised CD4+ T cells from PBMCs cultured with SARS-CoV-2 spike peptides, sampled after COVID-19 vaccination. The chain links TRBV5-1 to TRBJ2-3; 10 bases agree with TRBD2. This TCR derives from a human donor who received a COVID-19 vaccine. Some clones in this sample may be carry-over from other donors' samples. DNA of the CDR3: TGCGCCAGCAGCGCGTGGGGCAGCGGGGGGGTTAAAGGCACAGATACGCAGTATTTT. This translates into CASSAWGSGGVKGTDTQYF.